The 28 T cell receptor beta chains reported below all come from one sample, sequenced in a study of T-cell reconstitution after alpha-beta-depleted transplantation in children. Library preparation (for TCRbeta) was performed with unique molecular identifiers. TCRdb ran MiXCR on the PCR reads and lists one entry per CDR3 protein. The sample gives under 140,000 distinct CDR3 sequences, around a tenth of which show up once; around 8.2% is in the top ten. The sample here was PBMCs from the stem cell graft donor, taken from the stem cell graft. The receptors derive from a human donor who donated a stem cell graft to a child with acute lymphoblastic leukemia.

At least ten counts were recorded for this clonotype. The chain links TRBV15 to TRBJ1-2; possibly TRBD1 for D (5 bases). V gave up 1 base and J gave up 8 bases, with 17 bases separating them. The germline V gene has CDR1 LNHNV and CDR2 YYDKDF (reference sequence). This CDR3 has 15 residues. In DNA form, the CDR3 reads TGTGCCACCAGCAGAGTGAGGAGGGGTACGGAGGGCTACACCTTC. Encoded protein: CATSRVRRGTEGYTF.

For the CDR3, the DNA is TGCGCCAGCAGCCACGGACAGGGCAATCAGCCCCAGCATTTT. Translation: CASSHGQGNQPQHF. The V gene is TRBV4-3, the J gene TRBJ1-5; 7 nucleotides match TRBD1. V trimming: 3 bases; J trimming: 2 bases; junction bases outside the gene matches: 1. The CDR3 spans 14 residues. The germline gives CDR1 LGHNA, CDR2 YSLEER.

This clonotype appeared many times. The rearrangement uses TRBV4-3 and TRBJ1-2; 8 nucleotides align to TRBD1. There are 17 residues in the CDR3. Germline lookup yields CDR1 LGHNA and CDR2 YSLEER. V lost 0 bases to trimming and J lost 7 bases; unmatched junction nucleotides: 13. The CDR3 region is CASSQDRGQGAFFGYTF. CDR3 coding DNA: TGCGCCAGCAGCCAAGATCGAGGTCAGGGGGCTTTTTTTGGCTACACCTTC.

This clonotype was counted ten times or more. The rearrangement joins TRBV6-5 to TRBJ1-1, with D perhaps TRBD1 (5 bases). V gave up 2 bases and J gave up 5 bases, with 12 bases separating them. The CDR3 runs 14 residues. CDR1 is MNHEY, CDR2 SVGAGI, per germline. The CDR3 DNA sequence: TGTGCCAGCAGTTACCGCGCGGGGGGAACTGAAGCTTTCTTT. This gives the protein CASSYRAGGTEAFF.

The table lists this clonotype with many counts. The rearrangement uses TRBV6-6 and TRBJ2-1, with a weak D call TRBD2 (6 bases). Germline lookup yields CDR1 MNHNY and CDR2 SVGAGI (reference sequence). The V end lost 0 bases, the J end lost 9 bases, and 9 bases lay between the germline ends. The CDR3 has 13 amino acids. In nucleotides, the CDR3 is TGTGCCAGCAGTTACTCCCGGGGAGGTGAGCAGTTCTTC. This encodes CASSYSRGGEQFF.

This clonotype was detected ten times or more. The V and J genes are TRBV7-2 and TRBJ2-5, with a tentative D call TRBD1 (6 bases). Between the trimmed V and J ends, which lost 5 bases and 6 bases, there was a span of 10 bases. This CDR3 comprises 12 residues. The germline V gene has CDR1 SGHTA and CDR2 FQGNSA. CDR3 nucleotides: TGTGCCAGCAGCAGGGGGACGCAGACCCAGTACTTC. Its protein product is CASSRGTQTQYF.

This clonotype came up many times. This chain uses TRBV4-1 with TRBJ2-7; 10 bases fit TRBD1. After removal of 3 bases from V and 0 bases from J, the junction contained 5 bases not matched to a gene. Germline V gene lookup returns CDR1 MGHRA and CDR2 YSYEKL. The CDR3 has 16 residues. The chain's CDR3 is CASSQRGQGSSYEQYF. CDR3 bases: TGCGCCAGCAGCCAGAGGGGACAGGGGAGCTCCTACGAGCAGTACTTC.

This clonotype has a count of ten or more. This chain connects TRBV5-1 to TRBJ2-3, with 8 nucleotides matching TRBD2. V lost 4 bases to trimming and J lost 4 bases; unmatched junction nucleotides: 14. The CDR3 runs 17 residues. CDR1 and CDR2 (germline): SGHRS, YFSETQ. The CDR3 spells CASSPWSRAGGADTQYF. CDR3 bases: TGCGCCAGCAGCCCTTGGTCCCGTGCGGGGGGCGCAGATACGCAGTATTTT. Complete variable domain (other parts from reference TRBV5-1 and TRBJ2-3): KAGVTQTPRYLIKTRGQQVTLSCSPISGHRSVSWYQQTPGQGLQFLFEYFSETQRNKGNFPGRFSGRQFSNSRSEMNVSTLELGDSALYLCASSPWSRAGGADTQYFGPGTRLTVL.

This clonotype was seen ten or more times. This chain connects TRBV20-1 to TRBJ1-3, with D unresolved. V dropped 1 base and J dropped 0 bases, with 10 bases sitting between them. The CDR3 length is 15 residues. Germline assignment: CDR1 DFQATT and CDR2 SNEGSKA (reference sequence). DNA of the CDR3: TGCAGTGCTAGAGGTGGAGGATTCTCTGGAAACACCATATATTTT. Residues: CSARGGGFSGNTIYF.

The sample holds many counts of this clonotype. The chain links TRBV27 to TRBJ2-7; D gene ambiguous. CDR3 length: 14 amino acids. Deletions cut 5 bases from V and 0 bases from J, with 11 bases between. In germline, CDR1 is MNHEY, CDR2 SMNVEV (reference sequence). DNA of the CDR3: TGTGCCAGCAGTACTCGGACCCACTCCTACGAGCAGTACTTC. Its protein product is CASSTRTHSYEQYF.

This clonotype has ten or more counts. This chain links TRBV9 with TRBJ2-3; 10 bases fit TRBD2. The CDR3 runs to 16 residues. Per germline, CDR1 SGDLS and CDR2 YYNGEE. With V trimmed by 0 bases and J by 6 bases, 7 bases remained unmatched. The CDR3 region has the DNA TGTGCCAGCAGCGTAGCTAGCGGGAGATCATCCGATACGCAGTATTTT. Its protein is CASSVASGRSSDTQYF. The full variable domain, with the rest looked up from reference TRBV9 and TRBJ2-3, is DSGVTQTPKHLITATGQRVTLRCSPRSGDLSVYWYQQSLDQGLQFLIQYYNGEERAKGNILERFSAQQFPDLHSELNLSSLELGDSALYFCASSVASGRSSDTQYFGPGTRLTVL.

This chain uses TRBV7-3 with TRBJ2-1, with 8 bases that match TRBD2. The CDR3 covers 16 residues. The V and J ends lost 5 bases and 0 bases, in that order; junction bases with no gene match: 6. Germline-derived CDR1 and CDR2 are SGHTA and FQGTGA. The CDR3, as DNA: TGTGCCAGCAGCAGCTCGGGGGGGAGCTCCTACAATGAGCAGTTCTTC. Translating it yields CASSSSGGSSYNEQFF. The full variable domain, rest sourced from reference TRBV7-3 and TRBJ2-1, is GAGVSQTPSNKVTEKGKYVELRCDPISGHTALYWYRQSLGQGPEFLIYFQGTGAADDSGLPNDRFFAVRPEGSVSTLKIQRTERGDSAVYLCASSSSGGSSYNEQFFGPGTRLTVL.

This clonotype appeared many times. The rearrangement links TRBV7-2 to TRBJ2-1; TRBD2 agrees at 8 bases. V shed 1 base and J 8 bases; nucleotides not matched to a gene: 7. Germline-derived CDR1 and CDR2 are SGHTA and FQGNSA. This CDR3 is 15 amino acids long. CDR3 sequence: CASSLESGRFDEQFF. CDR3 nucleotide sequence: TGTGCCAGCAGCTTAGAGAGCGGGAGATTCGATGAGCAGTTCTTC.

A remark on this clonotype: A much larger clone differs by one base, so this may be a read error. The chain uses TRBV29-1 and TRBJ2-3; D possibly corresponds to TRBD1 (5 bases). This CDR3 contains 13 residues. In germline, CDR1 is SQVTM, CDR2 ANQGSEA. Trimming stripped 7 bases from V and 5 bases from J, with 16 bases between. CDR3 region: CSAERDRKDTQYF. The DNA of the CDR3 is TGCAGCGCTGAGAGAGACAGAAAAGATACGCAGTATTTT.

This clonotype was found many times. Germline is not matched at one junction end, which may reflect a read error. The chain has TRBV12-3 or TRBV12-4 and TRBJ2-7; D gene uncertain. CDR3 length: 12 amino acids. The CDR3 sequence: CASSLVMARLTF. Here the CDR3 DNA reads TGTGCCAGCAGTTTAGTTATGGCCCGCTTAACCTTC.

There are many counts of this clonotype. The chain has TRBV5-1 and TRBJ2-7; 10 bases line up with TRBD2. After removal of 4 bases from V and 2 bases from J, the junction contained 6 bases not matched to a gene. CDR3 length: 15 residues. Germline V lookup: CDR1 SGHRS, CDR2 YFSETQ. The DNA of the CDR3 is TGCGCCAGCAGCGTTACTAGCGGGATCGCCTACGAGCAGTACTTC. It specifies CASSVTSGIAYEQYF.

This clonotype was observed many times. This rearrangement joins TRBV20-1 to TRBJ1-1; 9 bases fit TRBD1. Germline V CDR1 and CDR2: DFQATT, SNEGSKA (reference sequence). The V gene end was trimmed by 6 bases and the J gene end by 7 bases; junction bases not matched to a gene: 12. The CDR3 length is 14 residues. CDR3 amino acids: CSAWGQGGYGEAFF. CDR3 DNA sequence: TGCAGTGCCTGGGGACAGGGCGGGTATGGTGAAGCTTTCTTT.

This clonotype was counted ten times or more. This chain connects TRBV7-2 to TRBJ2-5; D ambiguous. V gave up 0 bases and J gave up 4 bases, with 6 bases separating them. The CDR3 is 13 amino acids. The germline V gene has CDR1 SGHTA and CDR2 FQGNSA. CDR3 DNA: TGTGCCAGCAGCTTAGCGCTCGTAGAGACCCAGTACTTC. Its protein is CASSLALVETQYF. Full variable domain (remainder filled in from reference TRBV7-2 and TRBJ2-5): GAGVSQSPSNKVTEKGKDVELRCDPISGHTALYWYRQSLGQGLEFLIYFQGNSAPDKSGLPSDRFSAERTGGSVSTLTIQRTQQEDSAVYLCASSLALVETQYFGPGTRLLVL.

This clonotype was recorded at least ten times. V and J are TRBV29-1 and TRBJ2-2, with no clear D. The CDR3 consists of 12 residues. Germline lookup yields CDR1 SQVTM and CDR2 ANQGSEA. Trimming shortened V by 6 bases and J by 6 bases, and 11 bases separated the two germline ends. Here the CDR3 reads CSVRWGAGELFF. CDR3 DNA: TGCAGCGTCAGATGGGGTGCCGGGGAGCTGTTTTTT.

This clonotype was seen repeatedly, ten times or more. J is TRBJ1-1 and V is TRBV7-2, with TRBD1 as a possible D gene (6 bases). With 5 bases removed from V and 0 bases from J, the gap between germline ends came to 10 bases. Looked up from germline, CDR1 is SGHTA and CDR2 is FQGNSA. The CDR3 totals 14 residues. This CDR3 is CASSRTAMNTEAFF. The CDR3 bases are TGTGCCAGCAGCCGGACAGCCATGAACACTGAAGCTTTCTTT.

This clonotype was picked up many times. The rearrangement links TRBV10-3 to TRBJ2-1; D is ambiguous. Per germline, CDR1 ENHRY and CDR2 SYGVKD. Trimming took 0 bases from V and 7 from J, leaving 4 bases between them. The CDR3 runs to 12 residues. CDR3 region: CAISESANEQFF. The CDR3 DNA sequence: TGTGCCATCAGTGAGTCAGCGAATGAGCAGTTCTTC.

The sample holds many counts of this clonotype. V is TRBV7-2 and J is TRBJ2-1; tentatively, D is TRBD2 (5 bases). The germline gives CDR1 SGHTA, CDR2 FQGNSA. V was pared by 3 bases and J by 2 bases, with 14 bases between. The CDR3 covers 16 residues. In DNA, the CDR3 is TGTGCCAGCAGCTTCGAATCGAGCGGTCCCTACAATGAGCAGTTCTTC. This encodes CASSFESSGPYNEQFF.

This clonotype was found many times. The chain couples TRBV30 to TRBJ2-7; D remains unclear. Germline values: CDR1 GTSNPN, CDR2 SVGIG (reference sequence). The CDR3 covers 11 residues. The V gene lost 0 bases and the J gene lost 6 bases, with 6 bases spanning the gap. This CDR3 is CAWSVQFEQYF. CDR3 bases: TGTGCCTGGAGTGTACAGTTCGAGCAGTACTTC.

The rearrangement links TRBV4-3 to TRBJ2-2, with 9 bases matching TRBD1. After removal of 0 bases from V and 5 bases from J, the junction contained 7 bases not matched to a gene. Germline CDR1 and CDR2: LGHNA and YSLEER. This CDR3 has 17 residues. The CDR3 spells CASSQDEGTGSTGELFF. CDR3 nucleotides: TGCGCCAGCAGCCAAGATGAGGGGACAGGGTCTACCGGGGAGCTGTTTTTT.

There are many counts of this clonotype. This chain uses TRBV7-2 with TRBJ1-1; 8 bases agree with TRBD1. Losses at the gene ends were 5 bases for V and 1 base for J; bases not matched to a gene: 6. Germline V gene lookup returns CDR1 SGHTA and CDR2 FQGNSA. CDR3 size: 15 residues. The CDR3 region has the DNA TGTGCCAGCAGCCCGGGGGACAGGAGGAACACTGAAGCTTTCTTT. Its translation: CASSPGDRRNTEAFF.

Many counts were recorded for this clonotype. This chain uses TRBV6-6 with TRBJ2-7; D gene unclear. V was cut by 6 bases and J by 8 bases, with 8 bases left in between. The CDR3 is 10 residues long. Germline V CDR1 and CDR2: MNHNY, SVGAGI (reference sequence). CDR3 sequence (DNA): TGTGCCAGCAGGAGAGAAAAGCAGTACTTC. Its protein product is CASRREKQYF.

This clonotype was picked up many times. This chain connects TRBV6-5 to TRBJ1-2, with 9 bases lining up with TRBD1. The CDR3 consists of 14 residues. Trimming removed 4 bases from V and 3 bases from J; junction bases left unmatched: 3. The V gene's germline CDR1 is MNHEY and CDR2 SVGAGI. Here the CDR3 reads CASSSGTGHYGYTF. DNA of the CDR3: TGTGCCAGCAGTTCCGGGACAGGGCACTATGGCTACACCTTC.

Details on this clonotype: Given a much more abundant clone one base away, this may be a read error. V gene TRBV30 combines with J gene TRBJ2-1; unclear D gene. Trimming pared 3 bases from V and 1 base from J, leaving 13 bases between. From germline, CDR1 is GTSNPN and CDR2 SVGIG (reference sequence). This CDR3 spans 15 amino acids. The CDR3 DNA reads as TGTGCCTGGAGCTTGGCACGGTATTCCTACAATGAGCAGTTCTTC. It encodes CAWSLARYSYNEQFF.